Reported below is one T cell receptor (beta chain). The junction shows a germline mismatch at one end, possibly a read error. It was RNA transcripts that yielded the amplified TCR beta CDR3 regions. HTBI primers were used for first-round RT-PCR of the TCR CDR3. Each CDR3 protein is one row after TCRdb ran MiXCR on the multiplex PCR reads. The sample has about 52,000 distinct CDR3 sequences, roughly 50% seen once. The sample is drawn from a study of T cells in Graves' hyperthyroidism and ophthalmopathy. The CDR3 is 14 amino acids. Germline CDR1 SGHTS, CDR2 YDEGEE. The source of this sequence is a woman aged 45-60 years with Graves' ophthalmopathy. The J gene is TRBJ1-5, the V gene TRBV5-8; no clear D gene. Sequenced material: blood. CDR3 protein: CASRVWGANQPKRF. As DNA, the CDR3 is TGTGCCAGCAGGGTTTGGGGAGCGAATCAGCCCAAGCGTTTT.